The 11 T cell receptor beta chains in this list originate from one sample, sequenced in a study of blood T cells in healthy people across ages. A second roughly 6 to 11 cycle PCR used barcoded and J-beta primers. TCRdb independently ran MiXCR on the 5' RACE reads; one entry per CDR3 protein. Of 650,000 to 800,000 distinct CDR3 sequences in the sample, around 42% were seen once. The sample was blood. The source is a man aged 60-69 years in good health.

The CDR3 nucleotides are TGTGCCAGCAGAGCGGACAACTTGAGGCAGTACTTC. Translating it yields CASRADNLRQYF. The V call is TRBV2, the J call TRBJ2-5, with D perhaps given as TRBD1 or TRBD2 (5 bases each). This CDR3 region has 12 residues. V shed 6 bases and J shed 11 bases, with 16 bases lying between them. CDR1 and CDR2 from the germline V gene are SNHLY and FYNNEI.

This clonotype occurred a few times. The chain employs TRBV7-6 and TRBJ2-5; TRBD1 aligns across 8 bases. J was trimmed by 1 base and V by 2 bases; bases with no gene match: 6. The CDR3 runs to 16 residues. Per the germline V gene, CDR1 is SGHVS and CDR2 is FNYEAQ. CDR3 nucleotides: TGTGCCAGCAGCTTACGGACAGGGCCGACCCAAGAGACCCAGTACTTC. It specifies CASSLRTGPTQETQYF.

As to this clonotype: A junction end diverges from the germline sequence, so it may reflect a read error. This chain uses TRBV30 with TRBJ1-1, with D maybe TRBD1 (5 bases). Per germline, CDR1 GTSNPN and CDR2 SVGIG (reference sequence). This CDR3 has 11 residues. Written as DNA, the CDR3 is TGTGCCGGGAGTGTACAGGTTGAAGCTTTCTTT. Residues: CAGSVQVEAFF. Variable domain in full (rest from reference TRBV30 and TRBJ1-1): SQTIHQWPATLVQPVGSPLSLECTVEGTSNPNLYWYRQAAGRGLQLLFYSVGIGQISSEVPQNLSASRPQDRQFILSSKKLLLSDSGFYLCAGSVQVEAFFGQGTRLTVV.

The chain is built from TRBV5-6 and TRBJ2-4; D perhaps matches TRBD2 (6 bases). Per the germline V gene, CDR1 is SGHDT and CDR2 is YYEEEE. This CDR3 has 14 amino acids. V gave up 4 bases and J gave up 6 bases, with 14 bases separating them. CDR3 sequence: CASSAGTWGNIQYF. The DNA of the CDR3 is TGTGCCAGCAGCGCAGGGACTTGGGGAAACATTCAGTACTTC.

This clonotype was detected only a few times. The DNA is omitted, as the CDR3 cannot be located on it reliably, and the CDR3 follows TCRdb's listing. The chain carries TRBV6-6 and TRBJ2-6. CDR1 is MNHNY and CDR2 is SVGAGI in the germline V gene (reference sequence). 15 amino acids form the CDR3, both terminal residues included. This chain's CDR3 is CASSSSPTGANVLTF.

This chain connects TRBV10-3 to TRBJ1-2, with D maybe TRBD1 (6 bases). The CDR3 is made up of 14 amino acids. The germline V gene encodes CDR1 ENHRY and CDR2 SYGVKD. Trimming took off 7 bases at V and 0 bases at J, with 12 bases between the two ends. The CDR3 DNA reads as TGTGCCATCACCGGACAGTCCTCTAACTATGGCTACACCTTC. Its translation is CAITGQSSNYGYTF.

This clonotype was seen a few times. V gene TRBV20-1 combines with J gene TRBJ2-4, with a tentative D call TRBD2 (5 bases). There are 13 residues in the CDR3. The germline CDR1 and CDR2 sequences are DFQATT and SNEGSKA (reference sequence). Trimming stripped 3 bases from V and 8 bases from J, with 14 bases between. CDR3 protein: CSASSGNLDIQYF. The CDR3 DNA follows: TGCAGTGCTAGCTCCGGGAATCTCGACATTCAGTACTTC.

This chain uses TRBV4-3 with TRBJ2-7; D is uncertain. This CDR3 is 15 amino acids long. Germline CDR1 reads LGHNA; CDR2 reads YSLEER. V gave up 0 bases and J gave up 5 bases, with 14 bases separating them. The CDR3 DNA follows: TGCGCCAGCAGCCAAGATAATAGGGTGACGAACGAGCAGTACTTC. It yields the protein CASSQDNRVTNEQYF.

A few counts support this clonotype. J is TRBJ2-1 and V is TRBV7-2; D remains unclear. Trimming shortened V by 2 bases and J by 9 bases, and 2 bases separated the two germline ends. CDR1 and CDR2 (germline): SGHTA, FQGNSA. CDR3 length: 10 residues. The CDR3 reads CASSLFEQFF. DNA for the CDR3: TGTGCCAGCAGCTTATTTGAGCAGTTCTTC.

This clonotype was recorded at least ten times. This rearrangement joins TRBV15 to TRBJ2-1; D not resolved. V gave up 3 bases and J gave up 9 bases, with 9 bases separating them. CDR1 is LNHNV, CDR2 YYDKDF, per germline (reference sequence). The CDR3 covers 12 residues. This CDR3 is CATSSEDSEQFF. DNA of the CDR3: TGTGCCACCAGCAGCGAGGATAGTGAGCAGTTCTTC.

The chain uses TRBV7-2 and TRBJ2-3; 10 nucleotides line up with TRBD2. Unmatched junction bases numbered 8, after V lost 4 bases and J lost 1 base. The CDR3 is 17 residues long. Germline loops: CDR1 SGHTA, CDR2 FQGNSA. CDR3 in DNA: TGTGCCAGCAGCTCATCCCTACTAGCGGGGCGCACAGATACGCAGTATTTT. Its protein product is CASSSSLLAGRTDTQYF.